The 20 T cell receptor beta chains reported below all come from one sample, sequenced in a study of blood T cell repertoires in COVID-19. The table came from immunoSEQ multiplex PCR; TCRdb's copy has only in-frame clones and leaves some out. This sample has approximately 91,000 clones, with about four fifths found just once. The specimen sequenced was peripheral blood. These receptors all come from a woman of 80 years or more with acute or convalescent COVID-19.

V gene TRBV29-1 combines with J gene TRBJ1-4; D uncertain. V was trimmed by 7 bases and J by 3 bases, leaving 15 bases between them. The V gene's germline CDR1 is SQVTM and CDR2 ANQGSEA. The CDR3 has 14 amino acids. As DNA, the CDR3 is TGCAGCGGCGGGAAGGGAGGGCCTAATGAAAAACTGTTTTTT. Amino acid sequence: CSGGKGGPNEKLFF.

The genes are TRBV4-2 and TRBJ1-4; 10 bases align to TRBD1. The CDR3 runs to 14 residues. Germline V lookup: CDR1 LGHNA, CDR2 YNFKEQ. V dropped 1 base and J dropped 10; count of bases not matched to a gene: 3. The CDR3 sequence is CASSQGDRGGKLFF. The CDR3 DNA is TGTGCCAGCAGCCAAGGGGACAGGGGAGGAAAACTGTTTTTT.

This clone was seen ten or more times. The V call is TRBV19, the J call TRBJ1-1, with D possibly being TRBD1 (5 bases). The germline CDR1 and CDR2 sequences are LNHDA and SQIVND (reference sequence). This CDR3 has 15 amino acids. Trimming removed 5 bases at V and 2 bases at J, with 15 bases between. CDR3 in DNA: TGTGCCAGTAGTTCGCAGGGCATGGTCAACACTGAAGCTTTCTTT. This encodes CASSSQGMVNTEAFF. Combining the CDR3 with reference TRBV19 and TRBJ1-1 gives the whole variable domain DGGITQSPKYLFRKEGQNVTLSCEQNLNHDAMYWYRQDPGQGLRLIYYSQIVNDFQKGDIAEGYSVSREKKESFPLTVTSAQKNPTAFYLCASSSQGMVNTEAFFGQGTRLTVV.

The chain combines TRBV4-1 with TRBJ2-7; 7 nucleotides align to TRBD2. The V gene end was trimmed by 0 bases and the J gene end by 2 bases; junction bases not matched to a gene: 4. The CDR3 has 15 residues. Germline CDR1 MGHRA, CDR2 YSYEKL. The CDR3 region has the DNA TGCGCCAGCAGCCAAGAGACTAGCACAGCCTACGAGCAGTACTTC. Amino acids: CASSQETSTAYEQYF.

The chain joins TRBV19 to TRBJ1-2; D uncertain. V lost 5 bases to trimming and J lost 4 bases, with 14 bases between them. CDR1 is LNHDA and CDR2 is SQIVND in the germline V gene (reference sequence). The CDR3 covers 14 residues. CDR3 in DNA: TGTGCCAGTAGTTCGATGCAGCGGGGCTATGGCTACACCTTC. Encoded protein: CASSSMQRGYGYTF. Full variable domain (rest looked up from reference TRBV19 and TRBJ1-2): DGGITQSPKYLFRKEGQNVTLSCEQNLNHDAMYWYRQDPGQGLRLIYYSQIVNDFQKGDIAEGYSVSREKKESFPLTVTSAQKNPTAFYLCASSSMQRGYGYTFGSGTRLTVV.

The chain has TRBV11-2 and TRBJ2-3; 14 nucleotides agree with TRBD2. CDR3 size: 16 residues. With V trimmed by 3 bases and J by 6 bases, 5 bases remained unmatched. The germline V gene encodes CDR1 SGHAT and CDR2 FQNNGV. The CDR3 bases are TGTGCCAGCAGCTTTCGACTAGCGGGGGGGCGGGATACGCAGTATTTT. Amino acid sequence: CASSFRLAGGRDTQYF.

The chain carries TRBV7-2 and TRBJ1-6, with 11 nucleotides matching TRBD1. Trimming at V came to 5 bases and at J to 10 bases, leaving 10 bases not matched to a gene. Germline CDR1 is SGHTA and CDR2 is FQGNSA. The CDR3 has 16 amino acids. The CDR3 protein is CASSPRGQGANSPLHF. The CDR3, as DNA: TGTGCCAGCAGCCCGAGAGGACAGGGGGCTAACTCACCCCTCCACTTT.

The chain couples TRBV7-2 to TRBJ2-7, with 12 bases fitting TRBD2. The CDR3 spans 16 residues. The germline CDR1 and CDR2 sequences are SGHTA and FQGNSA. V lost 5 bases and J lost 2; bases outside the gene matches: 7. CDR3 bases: TGTGCCAGCAGCGAAGGACTAGCGGGGTACGCCTACGAGCAGTACTTC. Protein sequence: CASSEGLAGYAYEQYF.

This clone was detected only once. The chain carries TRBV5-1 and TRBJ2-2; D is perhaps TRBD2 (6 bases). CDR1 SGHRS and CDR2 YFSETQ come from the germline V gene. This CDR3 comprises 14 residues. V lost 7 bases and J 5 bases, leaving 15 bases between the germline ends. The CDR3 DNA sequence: TGCGCCAGCTCCGCCGGGACTCCAACCGGGGAGCTGTTTTTT. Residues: CASSAGTPTGELFF.

The CDR3 region has the DNA TGTGCCAGCTCACCAATCAGCGGGTCCCACAATGAGCAGTTCTTC. Residues: CASSPISGSHNEQFF. This chain joins TRBV18 and TRBJ2-1, with a tentative D call TRBD2 (6 bases). V was clipped by 2 bases and J by 5 bases, with 13 bases between them. The CDR3 loop spans 15 amino acids. Germline V gene data show CDR1 as KGHSH and CDR2 as LQKENI.

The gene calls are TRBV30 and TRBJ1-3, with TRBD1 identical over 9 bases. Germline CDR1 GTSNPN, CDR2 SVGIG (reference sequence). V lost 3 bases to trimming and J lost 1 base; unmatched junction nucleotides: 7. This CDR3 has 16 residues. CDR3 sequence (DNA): TGTGCCTGGAGCGGTTTACAGGGGGCGTCTGGAAACACCATATATTTT. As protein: CAWSGLQGASGNTIYF.

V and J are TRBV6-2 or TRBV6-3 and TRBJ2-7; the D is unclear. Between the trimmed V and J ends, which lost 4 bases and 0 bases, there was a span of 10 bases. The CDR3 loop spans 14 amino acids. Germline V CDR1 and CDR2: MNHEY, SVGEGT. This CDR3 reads CASSSAASSYEQYF. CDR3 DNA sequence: TGTGCCAGCAGTTCTGCAGCGTCCTCCTACGAGCAGTACTTC.

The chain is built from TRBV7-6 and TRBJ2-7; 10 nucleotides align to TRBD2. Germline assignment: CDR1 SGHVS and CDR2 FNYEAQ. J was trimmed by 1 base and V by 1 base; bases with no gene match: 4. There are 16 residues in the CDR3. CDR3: CASSLVASGGSYEQYF. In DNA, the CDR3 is TGTGCCAGCAGCTTAGTAGCTAGCGGGGGTTCCTACGAGCAGTACTTC.

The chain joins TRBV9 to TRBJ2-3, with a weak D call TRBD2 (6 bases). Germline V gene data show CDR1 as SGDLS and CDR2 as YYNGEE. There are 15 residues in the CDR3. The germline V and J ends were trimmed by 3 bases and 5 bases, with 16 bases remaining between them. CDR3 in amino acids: CASSANPGVRDTQYF. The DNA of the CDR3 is TGTGCCAGCAGCGCCAATCCGGGGGTAAGAGATACGCAGTATTTT.

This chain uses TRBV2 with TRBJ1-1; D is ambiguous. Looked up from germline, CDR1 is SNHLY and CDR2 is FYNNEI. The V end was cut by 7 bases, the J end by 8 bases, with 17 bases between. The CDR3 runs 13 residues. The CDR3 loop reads CASTLESISEAFF. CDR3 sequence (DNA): TGTGCCAGCACCCTTGAGTCGATTTCGGAAGCTTTCTTT. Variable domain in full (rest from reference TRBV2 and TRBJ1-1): EPEVTQTPSHQVTQMGQEVILRCVPISNHLYFYWYRQILGQKVEFLVSFYNNEISEKSEIFDDQFSVERPDGSNFTLKIRSTKLEDSAMYFCASTLESISEAFFGQGTRLTVV.

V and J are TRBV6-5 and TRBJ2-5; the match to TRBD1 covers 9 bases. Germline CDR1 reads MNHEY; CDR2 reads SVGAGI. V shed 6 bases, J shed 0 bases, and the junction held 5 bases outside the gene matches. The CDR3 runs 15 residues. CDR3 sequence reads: CASRWTGAHQETQYF. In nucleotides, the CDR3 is TGTGCCAGCAGATGGACAGGGGCCCACCAAGAGACCCAGTACTTC.

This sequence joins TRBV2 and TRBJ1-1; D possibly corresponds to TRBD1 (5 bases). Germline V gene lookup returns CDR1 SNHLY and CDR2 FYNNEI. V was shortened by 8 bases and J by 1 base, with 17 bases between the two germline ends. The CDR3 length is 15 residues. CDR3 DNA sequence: TGTGCCAGCCGGCGGGACGGGGGTAGGAACACTGAAGCTTTCTTT. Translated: CASRRDGGRNTEAFF.

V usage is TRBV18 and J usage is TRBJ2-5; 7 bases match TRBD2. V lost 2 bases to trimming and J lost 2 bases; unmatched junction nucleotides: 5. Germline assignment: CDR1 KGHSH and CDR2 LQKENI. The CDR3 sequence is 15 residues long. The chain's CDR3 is CASSPVGLGQETQYF. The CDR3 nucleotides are TGTGCCAGCTCACCAGTCGGACTAGGACAAGAGACCCAGTACTTC.

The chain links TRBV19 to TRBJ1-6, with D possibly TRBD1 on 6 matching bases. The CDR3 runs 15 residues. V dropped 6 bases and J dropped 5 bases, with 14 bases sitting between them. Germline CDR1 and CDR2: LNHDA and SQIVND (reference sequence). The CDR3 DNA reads TGTGCCAGTAGCGTGACAGGAGAAAATAATTCACCCCTCCACTTT. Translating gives CASSVTGENNSPLHF. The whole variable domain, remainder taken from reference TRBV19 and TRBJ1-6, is DGGITQSPKYLFRKEGQNVTLSCEQNLNHDAMYWYRQDPGQGLRLIYYSQIVNDFQKGDIAEGYSVSREKKESFPLTVTSAQKNPTAFYLCASSVTGENNSPLHFGNGTRLTVT.

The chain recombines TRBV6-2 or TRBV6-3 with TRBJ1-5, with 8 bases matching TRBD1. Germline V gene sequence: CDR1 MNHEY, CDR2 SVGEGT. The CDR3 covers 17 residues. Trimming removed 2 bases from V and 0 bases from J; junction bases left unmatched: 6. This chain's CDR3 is CASSYDQGAYSNQPQHF. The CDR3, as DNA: TGTGCCAGCAGTTACGATCAGGGGGCTTATAGCAATCAGCCCCAGCATTTT.